This T cell receptor (beta chain) was found in a study of post-analysis software for immune sequencing data. CDR1 and CDR2 from the germline V gene are MNHEY and SVGEGT. V was pared by 6 bases and J by 8 bases, with 14 bases between. The CDR3 sequence is 13 residues long. In this sample, this clonotype turned up a few times. Its target is not known. Libraries were made from TCR beta cDNA, and they carried unique molecular identifiers. MiXCR, applied by TCRdb to the PCR reads, yields one record per CDR3 protein. The sample contains 700,000 to 900,000 distinct CDR3 sequences, 46% of which appear only once. Overall study results and limits: Included in a set of roughly 5 TRBV segments more frequent in patients than controls were TRBV5-6, TRBV5-1 and TRBV20-1. A significant reduction in normalized Chao1 diversity was observed in multiple sclerosis patients versus controls.

J is TRBJ2-1 and V is TRBV6-2 or TRBV6-3, with D unclear. The sequenced material came from blood. The source is a girl aged 5-17 years with multiple sclerosis. For the CDR3, the DNA is TGTGCCAGCAGCCCAACGCTTTTCGATGAGCAGTTCTTC. Its translation: CASSPTLFDEQFF.